What follows are 16 T cell receptor beta chains derived from one specimen sequenced in a study of T cells in Graves' hyperthyroidism and ophthalmopathy. Amplified regions were TCR beta CDR3 sequences from RNA transcripts. The study used the HTBI primer set for a first-round RT-PCR of the TCR CDR3. TCRdb reprocessed the multiplex PCR reads with MiXCR, giving one entry per CDR3 protein. The table has 550,000 to 700,000 distinct CDR3 sequences, around 45% seen once; the top ten hold 15% to 20%. Sequencing was done on a sample of peripheral blood or thyroid tissue (not recorded which). The source of these receptors is an adult woman with Graves' disease, either hyperthyroidism or ophthalmopathy (not recorded which).

Notes on this clonotype: This may arise from a read error, as a much more abundant clone is one base away. V usage is TRBV28 and J usage is TRBJ1-5, with D possibly TRBD1 on 6 matching bases. The CDR3 is 10 residues long. Germline V gene sequence: CDR1 MDHEN, CDR2 SYDVKM. In nucleotides, the CDR3 is TGTTCCTACGGGGGGCAGCCCCATCATTTT. Translation gives CSYGGQPHHF.

This clonotype was found many times. The chain has TRBV10-3 and TRBJ1-2, with TRBD1 matching over 9 bases. The ends lost 10 bases at V and 1 base at J; junction bases unmatched: 7. CDR1 and CDR2 from the germline V gene are ENHRY and SYGVKD. The CDR3 is 14 amino acids. The CDR3 nucleotides are TGTGCCAGCAACCGGGACAGGGATAACTATGGCTACACCTTC. Translating it yields CASNRDRDNYGYTF.

The sample holds many counts of this clonotype. This rearrangement joins TRBV30 to TRBJ1-1; tentative D call: TRBD1 (5 bases). Germline assignment: CDR1 GTSNPN and CDR2 SVGIG (reference sequence). There are 13 residues in the CDR3. Trimming took 5 bases from V and 0 from J, leaving 10 bases between them. This CDR3 is CAWEGRMNTEAFF. In DNA, the CDR3 is TGTGCCTGGGAGGGACGGATGAACACTGAAGCTTTCTTT.

V is TRBV20-1 and J is TRBJ1-4; D may be TRBD1 (5 bases). The CDR3 spans 14 residues. Trimming took 4 bases from V and 2 from J, leaving 11 bases between them. Germline-derived CDR1 and CDR2 are DFQATT and SNEGSKA (reference sequence). The CDR3 DNA sequence: TGCAGTGCTATTACTAGGGGCACTAATGAAAAACTGTTTTTT. Residues: CSAITRGTNEKLFF.

This clonotype was found many times. The V gene is TRBV11-2, the J gene TRBJ1-1; 10 bases map to TRBD1. The CDR3 has 17 residues. Looked up from germline, CDR1 is SGHAT and CDR2 is FQNNGV. The ends lost 5 bases at V and 0 bases at J; junction bases unmatched: 9. The CDR3 DNA is TGTGCCAGCAGCCCCGGGACAGGGGCGGACATGAACACTGAAGCTTTCTTT. This encodes CASSPGTGADMNTEAFF.

This clonotype was recorded many times. The V call is TRBV19, the J call TRBJ2-5, with D uncertain. From germline, CDR1 is LNHDA and CDR2 SQIVND (reference sequence). This CDR3 is 14 amino acids long. Between the trimmed V and J ends, which lost 4 bases and 2 bases, there was a span of 11 bases. The CDR3 protein is CASSTLNSQETQYF. CDR3 in DNA: TGTGCCAGTAGTACCCTGAACAGTCAAGAGACCCAGTACTTC.

V usage is TRBV5-6 and J usage is TRBJ2-5; 7 bases are a match to TRBD2. V was pared by 2 bases and J by 3 bases, with 10 bases of the junction left unmatched. Germline V CDR1 and CDR2: SGHDT, YYEEEE. The CDR3 has 16 residues. The CDR3 reads CASSFPGLAEEETQYF. The DNA of the CDR3 is TGTGCCAGCAGCTTCCCTGGCCTAGCGGAAGAAGAGACCCAGTACTTC.

As regards this clonotype: A much more abundant neighbour one base away suggests this may be a read error. V and J are TRBV6-5 and TRBJ1-2; maybe TRBD1 (5 bases). Germline V lookup: CDR1 MNHEY, CDR2 SVGAGI. CDR3 length: 15 residues. Trimming shortened V by 5 bases and J by 5 bases, and 18 bases separated the two germline ends. The CDR3 coding sequence is TGTGCCAGCAGTGTCCCAGGGTGGGGGATTTATGGCTACACCTTC. Its protein is CASSVPGWGIYGYTF.

There are many counts of this clonotype. This chain joins TRBV3-1 and TRBJ2-5; 11 nucleotides match TRBD2. The CDR3 extends over 15 amino acids. V trimming: 2 bases; J trimming: 4 bases; junction bases outside the gene matches: 3. Germline values: CDR1 LGHDT, CDR2 YNNKEL (reference sequence). DNA of the CDR3: TGTGCCAGCAGCCAACGTCTAGCGGGAGGAGAGACCCAGTACTTC. The encoded protein is CASSQRLAGGETQYF.

The chain joins TRBV7-9 to TRBJ1-2, with 12 bases identical to TRBD1. The CDR3 totals 17 residues. Germline CDR1 and CDR2: SEHNR and FQNEAQ (reference sequence). Trimming took 6 bases from V and 5 from J; bases not matched to a gene: 13. CDR3 bases: TGTGCCAGCAGTTTATCGATAGGGACAGGGGGCGTTTATGGCTACACCTTC. It translates to CASSLSIGTGGVYGYTF.

This clonotype was counted between two and nine times. The genes are TRBV10-3 and TRBJ2-7; tentatively, D is TRBD1 or TRBD2 (5 bases each). The V gene's germline CDR1 is ENHRY and CDR2 SYGVKD. The CDR3 is 15 amino acids. Trimming removed 8 bases from V and 4 bases from J, with 21 bases in between. This chain's CDR3 is CAIVGLGTAVYEQYF. CDR3 DNA: TGTGCCATCGTCGGTCTCGGGACGGCAGTTTACGAGCAGTACTTC.

This clonotype was counted only a few times. This may be a read error: a much more frequent sequence differs by one nucleotide. The chain carries TRBV4-1 and TRBJ2-7; D might be TRBD2 (6 bases). Germline-derived CDR1 and CDR2 are MGHRA and YSYEKL. The CDR3 is 15 residues long. The CDR3 region is CAGSQVMEGSYEQYF. The CDR3 DNA reads TGCGCCGGCAGCCAAGTTATGGAGGGGTCCTACGAGCAGTACTTC.

This clonotype was counted at least ten times. The V call is TRBV12-3 or TRBV12-4, the J call TRBJ1-2, with a tentative D call TRBD1 (5 bases). The CDR3 runs to 12 residues. V gave up 1 base and J gave up 7 bases, with 7 bases separating them. In DNA form, the CDR3 reads TGTGCCAGCAGTTTAGGGGGGAGTGGCTACACCTTC. Translated, it gives CASSLGGSGYTF.

J is TRBJ2-5 and V is TRBV24-1, with TRBD2 matching 8 bases. Unmatched junction bases numbered 4, after V lost 1 base and J lost 4 bases. This CDR3 has 15 amino acids. CDR1 is KGHDR and CDR2 is SFDVKD in the germline V gene. CDR3 sequence: CATSDFGGGGETQYF. DNA of the CDR3: TGTGCCACCAGTGATTTCGGGGGGGGGGGAGAGACCCAGTACTTC.

For this clonotype: The junction differs from germline at one of its ends, possibly a read error. This CDR3 reads CAGSATGELFF. CDR3 sequence (DNA): TGTGCCGGCAGTGCAACCGGGGAGCTGTTTTTT. The chain carries TRBV6-6 and TRBJ2-2; no clear D gene. The CDR3 totals 11 residues. Germline lookup yields CDR1 MNHNY and CDR2 SVGAGI (reference sequence).

This rearrangement joins TRBV9 to TRBJ1-2, with no clear D. This CDR3 has 12 residues. From germline, CDR1 is SGDLS and CDR2 YYNGEE. The V end was cut by 1 base, the J end by 8 bases, with 9 bases between. The CDR3: CASSVPPPGYTF. CDR3 nucleotide sequence: TGTGCCAGCAGCGTACCCCCTCCCGGCTACACCTTC.